This T cell receptor (beta chain) was found in a study of beta chain features in type 1 diabetes. Looking at the study overall: All samples combined gave roughly 100,000,000 sorted cells for examination.

The authors reverse transcribed all of the isolated RNA, so sequencing captured expressed TCRB transcripts. Generated by immunoSEQ multiplex PCR, the TCRdb table keeps only in-frame clones and is missing some. In the table there are about 340,000 clones, approximately 8.2% of which are singletons. CDR3 length equals 19 residues. Germline V CDR1 and CDR2: LNHNV, YYDKDF (reference sequence). V shed 5 bases, J shed 4 bases, and the junction held 16 bases outside the gene matches. The specimen sequenced was central memory CD4+ T cells from blood. The origin of this receptor is a woman younger than 35 in good health. The chain employs TRBV15 and TRBJ2-2; 10 nucleotides match TRBD2. CDR3 nucleotide sequence: TGTGCCACCAGCGCCTCGGGGGTAAGGACTAGCGGATTCACCGGGGAGCTGTTTTTT. The encoded protein is CATSASGVRTSGFTGELFF.